This T cell receptor beta chain is drawn from a study of graft-versus-host responses after intestinal transplantation. On the study more broadly: For two to four years after anti-thymocyte globulin induction, all recipients took tacrolimus and steroids. Whole-study results and caveats: High graft-versus-host to host-versus-graft clonal ratios were seen in allografts of patients with graft-donor T cell macrochimerism. Some GvH clones were seen earlier in gut or blood, suggesting intestinal origin.

This clone was picked up one time. What it binds is unknown. Germline assignment: CDR1 MDHEN and CDR2 SYDVKM. This CDR3 spans 14 amino acids. V gave up 5 bases and J gave up 8 bases, with 18 bases separating them. Produced via immunoSEQ multiplex PCR; TCRdb's table is partial and in-frame only. The data show 70,000 to 95,000 clones, over 85% seen once. The chain carries TRBV28 and TRBJ1-2, with D tentatively TRBD1 (5 bases). Sequenced here: unstimulated CD8+ T cells sorted from spleen or lymph node cells, sampled before transplant. The receptor was derived from a human donor who was the organ donor for an intestinal transplant. The DNA for the CDR3 is TGTGCCAGCAGTCCCCTTTTGTCAGGGTGGGGCTACACCTTC. Translation gives CASSPLLSGWGYTF.